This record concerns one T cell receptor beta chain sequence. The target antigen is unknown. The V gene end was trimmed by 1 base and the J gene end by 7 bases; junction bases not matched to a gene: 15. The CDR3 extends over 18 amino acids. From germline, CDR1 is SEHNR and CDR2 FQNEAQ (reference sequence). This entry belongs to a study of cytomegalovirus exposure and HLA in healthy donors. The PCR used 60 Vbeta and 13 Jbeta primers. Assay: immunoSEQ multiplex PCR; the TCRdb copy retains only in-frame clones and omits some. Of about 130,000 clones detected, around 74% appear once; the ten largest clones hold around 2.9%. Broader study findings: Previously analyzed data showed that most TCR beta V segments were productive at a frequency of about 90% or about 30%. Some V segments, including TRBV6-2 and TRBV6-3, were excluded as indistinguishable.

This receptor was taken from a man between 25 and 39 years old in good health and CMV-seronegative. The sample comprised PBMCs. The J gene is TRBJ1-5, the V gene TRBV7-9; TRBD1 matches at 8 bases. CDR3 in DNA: TGTGCCAGCAGCTTAGTGGCCCTGGGACAGGTCGTTGGCCAGCCCCAGCATTTT. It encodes CASSLVALGQVVGQPQHF.